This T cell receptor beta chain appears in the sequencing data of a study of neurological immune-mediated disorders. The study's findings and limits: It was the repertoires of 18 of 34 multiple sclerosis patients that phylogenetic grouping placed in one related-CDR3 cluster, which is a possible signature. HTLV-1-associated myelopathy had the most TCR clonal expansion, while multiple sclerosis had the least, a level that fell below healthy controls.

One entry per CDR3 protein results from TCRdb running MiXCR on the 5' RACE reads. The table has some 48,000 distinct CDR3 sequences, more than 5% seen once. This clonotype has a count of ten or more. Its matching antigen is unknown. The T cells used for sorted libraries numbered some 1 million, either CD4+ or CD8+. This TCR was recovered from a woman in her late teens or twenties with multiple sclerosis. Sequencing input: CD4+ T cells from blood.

The CDR3 DNA sequence: TGTGCCATCAGGGTACAAGGGAACACTGAAGCTTTCTTT. Translated: CAIRVQGNTEAFF. V and J are TRBV10-3 and TRBJ1-1; D is unresolved. The V and J ends lost 6 bases and 1 base respectively, with 9 bases between them. The germline V gene has CDR1 ENHRY and CDR2 SYGVKD. The CDR3 contains 13 residues.